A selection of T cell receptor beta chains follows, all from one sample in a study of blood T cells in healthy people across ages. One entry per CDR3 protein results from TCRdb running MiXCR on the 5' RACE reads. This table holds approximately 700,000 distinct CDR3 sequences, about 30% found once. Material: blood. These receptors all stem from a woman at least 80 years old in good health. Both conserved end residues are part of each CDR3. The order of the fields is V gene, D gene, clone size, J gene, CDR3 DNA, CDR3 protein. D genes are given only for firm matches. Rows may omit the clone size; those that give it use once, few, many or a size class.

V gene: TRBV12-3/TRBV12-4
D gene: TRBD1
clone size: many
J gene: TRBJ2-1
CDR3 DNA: TGTGCCAGCAGCGAAGCCGGGACAGGGAACAATGAGCAGTTCTTC
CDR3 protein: CASSEAGTGNNEQFF

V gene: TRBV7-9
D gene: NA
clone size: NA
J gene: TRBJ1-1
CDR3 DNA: TGTGCCAGCAGCTTTCTGCAGGGCGCTGAAGCTTTCTTT
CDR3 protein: CASSFLQGAEAFF

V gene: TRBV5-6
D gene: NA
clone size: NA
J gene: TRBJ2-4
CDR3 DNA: TGTGCCAGCAGCTTGGCCCCAGCCGGAGAGGCCAAAAACATTCAGTACTTC
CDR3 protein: CASSLAPAGEAKNIQYF

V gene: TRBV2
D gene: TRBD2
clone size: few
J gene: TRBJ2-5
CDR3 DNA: TGTGCCAGCAGTGTGCGTCTAGCGGGGGGTGAGACCCAGTACTTC
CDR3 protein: CASSVRLAGGETQYF

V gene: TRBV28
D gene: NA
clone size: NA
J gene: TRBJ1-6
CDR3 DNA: TGTGCCAGCAGTTTACCGACCGGCTCCTATAATTCACCCCTCCACTTT
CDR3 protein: CASSLPTGSYNSPLHF

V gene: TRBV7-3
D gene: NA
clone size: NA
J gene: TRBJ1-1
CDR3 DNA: TGTGCCAGCAGCTTAAGTATGGGTACTGAAGCTTTCTTT
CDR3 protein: CASSLSMGTEAFF

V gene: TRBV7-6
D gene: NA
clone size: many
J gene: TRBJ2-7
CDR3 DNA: TGTGCCAGCAGCTTAGCCAGGGCCGGCGAGCAGTACTTC
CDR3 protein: CASSLARAGEQYF

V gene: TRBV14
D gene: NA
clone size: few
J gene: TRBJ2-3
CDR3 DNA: TGTGCCAGCAGCCCGCTTGGGGGGCCGGGAGATACGCAGTATTTT
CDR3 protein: CASSPLGGPGDTQYF

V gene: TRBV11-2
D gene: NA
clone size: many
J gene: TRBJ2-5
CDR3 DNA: TGTGCCAGCAGCTCACAGCAGCAAGAGACCCAGTACTTC
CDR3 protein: CASSSQQQETQYF

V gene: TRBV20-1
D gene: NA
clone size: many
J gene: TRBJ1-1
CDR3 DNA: TGCAGTGCTAGACGGGAGGGGTCCGGGACTGAAGCTTTCTTT
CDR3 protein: CSARREGSGTEAFF

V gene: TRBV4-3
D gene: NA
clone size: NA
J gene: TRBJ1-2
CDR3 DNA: TGCGCCAGCAGCCAAGAAGGGCGCGGCATCAAGAATGGCTACACCTTC
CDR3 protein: CASSQEGRGIKNGYTF

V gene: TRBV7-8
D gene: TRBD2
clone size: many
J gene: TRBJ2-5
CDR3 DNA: TGTGCCAGCAGCTCGGGACTAGCGGGGGTCGGGGAGACCCAGTACTTC
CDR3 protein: CASSSGLAGVGETQYF

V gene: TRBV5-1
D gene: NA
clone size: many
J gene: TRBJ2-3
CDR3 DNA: TGCGCCAGCAGCTTGGGCGGGGGCCGAAGAAACACAGATACGCAGTATTTT
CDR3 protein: CASSLGGGRRNTDTQYF

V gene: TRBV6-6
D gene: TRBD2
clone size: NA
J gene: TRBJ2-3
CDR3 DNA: TGTGCCAGCAGTTACGCAGGACTAGCGGAGAGCACAGATACGCAGTATTTT
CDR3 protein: CASSYAGLAESTDTQYF

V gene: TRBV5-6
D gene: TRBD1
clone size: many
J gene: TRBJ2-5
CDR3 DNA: TGTGCCAGCAGCTTGGTAGGACAGGTCTCGGAGACCCAGTACTTC
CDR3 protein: CASSLVGQVSETQYF

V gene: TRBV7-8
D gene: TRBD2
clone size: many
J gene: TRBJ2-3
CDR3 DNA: TGTGCCAGCAGCTCCGGGCCTACTAGCGGCTACACAGATACGCAGTATTTT
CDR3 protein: CASSSGPTSGYTDTQYF

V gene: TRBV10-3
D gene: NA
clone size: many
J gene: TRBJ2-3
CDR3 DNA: TGTGCCATCTCCGAATACGGGGCGCAGTATTTT
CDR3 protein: CAISEYGAQYF

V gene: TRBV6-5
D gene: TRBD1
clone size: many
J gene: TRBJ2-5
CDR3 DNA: TGTGCCAGCAGGAGACACAGGGGACAAGAGACCCAGTACTTC
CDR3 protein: CASRRHRGQETQYF

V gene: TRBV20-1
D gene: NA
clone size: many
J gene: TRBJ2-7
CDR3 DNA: TGCAGTGCAACGGACAGTTCCTACGAGCAGTACTTC
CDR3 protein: CSATDSSYEQYF

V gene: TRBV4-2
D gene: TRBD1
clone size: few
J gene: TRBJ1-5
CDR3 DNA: TGTGCCAGCAGTTCCCGGGGACAGGAGAATCAGCCCCAGCATTTT
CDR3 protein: CASSSRGQENQPQHF

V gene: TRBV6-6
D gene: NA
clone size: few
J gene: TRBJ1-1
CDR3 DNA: TGTGCCACCGGACAAACGAACACTGAAGCTTTCTTT
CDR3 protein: CATGQTNTEAFF

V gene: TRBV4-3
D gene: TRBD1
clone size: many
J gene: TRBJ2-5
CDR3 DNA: TGCGCCAGCAGCCAGACAGGGAGATTGGAGACCCAGTACTTC
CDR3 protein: CASSQTGRLETQYF

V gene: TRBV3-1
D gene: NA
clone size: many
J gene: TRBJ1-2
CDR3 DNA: TGTGCCAGCAGCCAAGAGGCCCTTCCGACAGGTAGCAGCACCTTC
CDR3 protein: CASSQEALPTGSSTF

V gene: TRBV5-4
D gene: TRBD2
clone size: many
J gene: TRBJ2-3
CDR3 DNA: TGTGCCAGCAGCTTGTATCGGCGGGGGGGTATAGATACGCAGTATTTT
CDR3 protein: CASSLYRRGGIDTQYF

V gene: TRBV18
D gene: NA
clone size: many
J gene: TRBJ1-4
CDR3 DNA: TGTGCCAGCTCACCGACGCGTAATGAAAAACTGTTTTTT
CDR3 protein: CASSPTRNEKLFF

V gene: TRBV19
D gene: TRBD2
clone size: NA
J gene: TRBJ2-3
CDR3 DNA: TGTGCCAGTAGTGAGAGGGGCTTGGCGGCGGGGGGCGTCACAGATACGCAGTATTTT
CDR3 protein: CASSERGLAAGGVTDTQYF

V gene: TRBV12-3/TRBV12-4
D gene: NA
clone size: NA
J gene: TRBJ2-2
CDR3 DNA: TGTGCCAGCAGTTTAGAGAGCGGGTTGAACACCGGGGAGCGGTTTTTT
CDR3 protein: CASSLESGLNTGERFF

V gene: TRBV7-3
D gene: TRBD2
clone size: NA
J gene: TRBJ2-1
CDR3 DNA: TGTGCCAGCAGCTTGGGAGGGACTAGCGAAGTCAATGAGCAGTTCTTC
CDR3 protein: CASSLGGTSEVNEQFF

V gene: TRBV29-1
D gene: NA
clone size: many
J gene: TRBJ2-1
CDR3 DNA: TGCAGCGTTCCGGGGGTAAGAAATGAGCAGTTCTTC
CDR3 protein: CSVPGVRNEQFF

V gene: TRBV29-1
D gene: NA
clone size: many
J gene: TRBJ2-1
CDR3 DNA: TGCAGCGTTGAAGGGGGAGACAATGAGCAGTTCTTC
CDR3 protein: CSVEGGDNEQFF

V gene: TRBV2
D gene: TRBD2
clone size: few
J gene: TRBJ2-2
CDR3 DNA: TGTGCCAGCAGTGTTGGCGGGGGGGGCACCGGGGAGCTGTTTTTT
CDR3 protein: CASSVGGGGTGELFF

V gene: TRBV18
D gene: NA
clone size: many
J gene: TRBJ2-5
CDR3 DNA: TGTGCCAGCTCACGACTCCGGGGAGAGACCCAGTACTTC
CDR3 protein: CASSRLRGETQYF

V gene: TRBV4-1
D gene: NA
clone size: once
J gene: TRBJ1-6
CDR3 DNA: TGCGCCAGCAGCCAAGCTGAGGGACATTCACCCCCCCACTTT
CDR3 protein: CASSQAEGHSPPHF

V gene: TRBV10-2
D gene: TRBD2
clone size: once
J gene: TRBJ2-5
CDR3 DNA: TGCGCCAGCAGTGAGTCACGGACTAGCTTGGAGACCCAGTACTTC
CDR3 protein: CASSESRTSLETQYF

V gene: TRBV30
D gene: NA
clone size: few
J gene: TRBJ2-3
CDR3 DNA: TGTGCCTGGAAATCCAGGGCATATAGCACAGATACGCAGTATTTT
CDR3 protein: CAWKSRAYSTDTQYF

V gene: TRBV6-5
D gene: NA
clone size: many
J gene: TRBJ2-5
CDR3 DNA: TGTGCCAGCAGTTACGCTCAAGAGACCCAGTACTTC
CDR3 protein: CASSYAQETQYF

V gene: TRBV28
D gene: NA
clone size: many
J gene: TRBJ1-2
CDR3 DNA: TGTGCCAGCACAGAGACCCAGAGCCTTAACTATGGCTACACCTTC
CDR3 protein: CASTETQSLNYGYTF

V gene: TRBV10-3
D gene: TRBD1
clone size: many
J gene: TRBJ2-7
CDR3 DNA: TGTGCCATCAGAGAGACAGGGGGCTTCTACGAGCAGTACTTC
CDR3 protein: CAIRETGGFYEQYF

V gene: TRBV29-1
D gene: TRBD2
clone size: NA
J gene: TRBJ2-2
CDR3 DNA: TGCAGCGTTAATGGGCTAGCGGGAGAGGACACCGGGGAGCTGTTTTTT
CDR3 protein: CSVNGLAGEDTGELFF

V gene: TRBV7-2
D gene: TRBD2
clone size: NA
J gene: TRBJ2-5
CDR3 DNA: TGTGCCAGCAGCCCCCGCGGGGGGGCCGGTGACAATGTGCAGTACTTC
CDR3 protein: CASSPRGGAGDNVQYF

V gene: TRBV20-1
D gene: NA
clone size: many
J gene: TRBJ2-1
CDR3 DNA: TGCAGTGTCGTATCCCAGGGCGAGCAGTTCTTC
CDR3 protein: CSVVSQGEQFF

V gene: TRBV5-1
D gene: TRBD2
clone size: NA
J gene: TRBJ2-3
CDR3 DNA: TGCGCCAGCAGCTTGCGACTAGCGGGGGGCCTCACAGATACGCAGTATTTT
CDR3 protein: CASSLRLAGGLTDTQYF

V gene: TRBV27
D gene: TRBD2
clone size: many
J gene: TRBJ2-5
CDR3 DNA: TGTGCCAGCAGTCGGGGGGACGCCCAAGAGACCCAGTACTTC
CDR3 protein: CASSRGDAQETQYF

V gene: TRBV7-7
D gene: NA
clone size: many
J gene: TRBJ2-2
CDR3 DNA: TGTGCTAGCAGCTTAGTTGGGACGGACACCGGGGAGCTGTTTTTT
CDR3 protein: CASSLVGTDTGELFF